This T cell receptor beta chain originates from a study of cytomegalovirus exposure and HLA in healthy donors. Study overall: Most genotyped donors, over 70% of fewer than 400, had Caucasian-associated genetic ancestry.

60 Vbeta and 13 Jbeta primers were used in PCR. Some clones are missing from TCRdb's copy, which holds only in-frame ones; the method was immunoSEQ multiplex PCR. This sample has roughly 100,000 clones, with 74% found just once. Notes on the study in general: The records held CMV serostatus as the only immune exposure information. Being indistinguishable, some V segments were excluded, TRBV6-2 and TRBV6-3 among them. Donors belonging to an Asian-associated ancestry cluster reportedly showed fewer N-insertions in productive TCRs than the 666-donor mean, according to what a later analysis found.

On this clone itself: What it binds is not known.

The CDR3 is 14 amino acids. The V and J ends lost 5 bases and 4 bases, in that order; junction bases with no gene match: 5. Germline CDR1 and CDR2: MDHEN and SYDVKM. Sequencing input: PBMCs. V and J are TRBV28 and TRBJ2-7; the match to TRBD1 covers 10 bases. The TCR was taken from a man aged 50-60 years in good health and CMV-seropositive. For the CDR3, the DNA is TGTGCCAGCAGTCCAGGGGACAGGGGTTACGAGCAGTACTTC. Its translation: CASSPGDRGYEQYF.